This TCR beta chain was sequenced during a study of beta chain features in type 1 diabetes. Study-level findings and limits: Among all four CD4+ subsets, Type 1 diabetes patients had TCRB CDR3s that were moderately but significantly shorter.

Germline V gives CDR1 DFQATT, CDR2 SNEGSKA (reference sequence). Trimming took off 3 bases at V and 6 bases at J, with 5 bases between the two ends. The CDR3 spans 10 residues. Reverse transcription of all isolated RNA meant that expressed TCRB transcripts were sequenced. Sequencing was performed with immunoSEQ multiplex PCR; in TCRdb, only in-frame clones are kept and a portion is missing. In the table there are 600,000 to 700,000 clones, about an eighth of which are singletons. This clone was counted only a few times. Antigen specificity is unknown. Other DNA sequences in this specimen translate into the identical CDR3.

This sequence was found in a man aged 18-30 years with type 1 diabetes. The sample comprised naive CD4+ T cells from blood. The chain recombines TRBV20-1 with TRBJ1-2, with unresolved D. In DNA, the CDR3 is TGCAGTGCTAGCCGTGATGGCTACACCTTC. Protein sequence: CSASRDGYTF.